A selection of T cell receptor beta chains follows, all from one sample in a study of blood T cell repertoires in COVID-19. Generated by immunoSEQ multiplex PCR, the TCRdb table keeps only in-frame clones and is missing some. The table lists about 430,000 clones, 70% to 90% of them singletons. Sequencing input: PBMCs or T cells enriched from blood (not recorded which). The receptors were sampled from a woman in her late teens or twenties who had been exposed to COVID-19. Each CDR3 is given with its conserved first and last residue. A D gene is named only where the DNA matches it firmly. Size is omitted from some rows. Given values are once, few, many or a class for expanded clones.

j_call,d_call,clone_size,v_call,cdr3_aa,cdr3_nt
TRBJ2-2,NA,NA,TRBV2,CASSPRVRGELFF,TGTGCCAGCAGCCCGAGGGTCCGCGGGGAGCTGTTTTTT
TRBJ1-2,TRBD1,NA,TRBV19,CASRTRPTGVYGYTF,TGTGCCAGTAGAACTAGACCGACAGGGGTTTATGGCTACACCTTC
TRBJ2-6,NA,NA,TRBV5-4,CASSLLQKSSGANVLTF,TGTGCCAGCAGCTTGTTACAGAAAAGCTCTGGGGCCAACGTCCTGACTTTC
TRBJ2-7,TRBD2,NA,TRBV2,CASRHGGADYEQYF,TGTGCCAGCAGACACGGGGGGGCGGACTACGAGCAGTACTTC
TRBJ1-4,NA,once,TRBV7-9,CASSLVEGFGEKLFF,TGTGCCAGCAGCTTAGTAGAGGGTTTTGGTGAAAAACTGTTTTTT
TRBJ2-2,TRBD2,NA,TRBV28,CASGTSVPFFTGELFF,TGTGCCAGCGGGACTAGCGTTCCCTTCTTCACCGGGGAGCTGTTTTTT
TRBJ1-1,NA,NA,TRBV10-3,CAISEGSFPEEAFF,TGTGCCATCAGTGAGGGGTCGTTCCCGGAGGAAGCTTTCTTT
TRBJ1-1,NA,NA,TRBV19,CATRDYTEAFF,TGTGCCACTAGGGACTACACTGAAGCTTTCTTT
TRBJ2-1,TRBD1,NA,TRBV12-5,CASGLAGQGIPPDSYNEQFF,TGTGCTAGTGGTTTGGCGGGACAGGGTATACCCCCAGACTCCTACAATGAGCAGTTCTTC
TRBJ2-7,NA,NA,TRBV4-3,CASSQDMESYEQYF,TGCGCCAGCAGCCAAGATATGGAGTCCTACGAGCAGTACTTC
TRBJ1-2,NA,NA,TRBV6-5,CASSPLSGYGYTF,TGTGCCAGCAGTCCCCTTTCCGGTTATGGCTACACCTTC
TRBJ2-1,TRBD1,NA,TRBV7-2,CASSLGGQGIDNEQFF,TGTGCCAGCAGCTTAGGGGGACAGGGAATCGACAATGAGCAGTTCTTC
TRBJ2-1,TRBD2,NA,TRBV3-1/TRBV3-2,CASSPRAGGSYNEQFF,TGTGCCAGCAGCCCAAGAGCGGGAGGCTCCTACAATGAGCAGTTCTTC
TRBJ1-6,TRBD1,NA,TRBV28,CASSIKQGARNSPLHF,TGTGCCAGCAGTATTAAACAGGGGGCGCGAAATTCACCCCTCCACTTT
TRBJ1-2,NA,NA,TRBV6-6,CASSPPGYGYTF,TGTGCCAGCAGCCCTCCCGGCTATGGCTACACCTTC
TRBJ1-3,NA,NA,TRBV5-6,CASSLDGYGNTIYF,TGTGCCAGCAGCTTGGACGGTTATGGAAACACCATATATTTT
TRBJ1-2,NA,few,TRBV7-8,CASSFRTVGYGYTF,TGTGCCAGCAGCTTCAGGACAGTTGGATATGGCTACACCTTC
TRBJ2-2,NA,NA,TRBV7-2,CASRERDFTGELFF,TGTGCCAGCAGGGAGAGGGACTTCACCGGGGAGCTGTTTTTT
TRBJ2-6,TRBD1,NA,TRBV14,CASKGQGPPGANVLTF,TGTGCCAGCAAGGGACAGGGGCCTCCTGGGGCCAACGTCCTGACTTTC
TRBJ1-5,TRBD1,NA,TRBV7-2,CASSSPDREGQPQHF,TGTGCCAGCAGCTCTCCGGACAGGGAAGGACAGCCCCAGCATTTT
TRBJ2-5,NA,NA,TRBV10-3,CAITSGGQSPGETQYF,TGTGCCATCACTTCGGGAGGACAGAGCCCGGGGGAGACCCAGTACTTC
TRBJ2-3,TRBD1,NA,TRBV5-8,CASSLGEQGAIDTQYF,TGTGCCAGCAGCTTGGGGGAGCAGGGGGCAATAGATACGCAGTATTTT
TRBJ1-4,TRBD1,NA,TRBV28,CASSLKGAELFF,TGTGCCAGCAGTTTGAAGGGGGCGGAACTGTTTTTT
TRBJ1-2,TRBD1,NA,TRBV28,CASIDRGFLGYTF,TGTGCCAGCATCGACAGGGGGTTTCTTGGCTACACCTTC
TRBJ1-3,NA,NA,TRBV11-1,CASSLESGLSGNTIYF,TGTGCCAGCAGCTTAGAGAGCGGCCTCTCTGGAAACACCATATATTTT
TRBJ1-2,NA,NA,TRBV28,CASYANYGYTF,TGTGCCAGCTACGCGAACTATGGCTACACCTTC
TRBJ2-5,TRBD1,few,TRBV7-2,CASSLYRGETQYF,TGTGCCAGCAGCCTCTACAGGGGAGAGACCCAGTACTTC
TRBJ2-7,TRBD2,NA,TRBV15,CATSREGSGRNPYEQYF,TGTGCCACCAGCAGAGAGGGTAGCGGGAGGAACCCCTACGAGCAGTACTTC
TRBJ1-1,NA,NA,TRBV18,CASSPPMNTEAFF,TGTGCCAGCTCACCCCCAATGAACACTGAAGCTTTCTTT
TRBJ1-1,NA,few,TRBV13,CASRSANTEAFF,TGTGCCAGCCGGTCTGCGAACACTGAAGCTTTCTTT
TRBJ1-2,NA,NA,TRBV14,CASSQGRAGYTF,TGTGCCAGCAGCCAAGGCAGGGCGGGCTACACCTTC
TRBJ2-7,TRBD2,NA,TRBV7-7,CASSRGLAGSYEQYF,TGTGCCAGCAGCCGCGGACTAGCGGGGAGCTACGAGCAGTACTTC
TRBJ2-2,NA,NA,TRBV18,CASSISNTGELFF,TGTGCCAGCTCTATCTCGAACACCGGGGAGCTGTTTTTT
TRBJ2-3,NA,NA,TRBV2,CASSAQDTRTDTQYF,TGTGCCAGCAGTGCGCAGGACACTCGCACAGATACGCAGTATTTT
TRBJ1-1,NA,NA,TRBV5-1,CASNRDTNMNTEAFF,TGCGCCAGCAACCGGGACACGAATATGAACACTGAAGCTTTCTTT